The present TCR beta chain was sequenced within a study of blood T cells in healthy people across ages (dated by TCRdb to 2013 to 2016). In terms of the full investigation: In model experiments, roughly one uniquely barcoded TCR beta cDNA molecule per two T cells was captured by template switching. Donors of different ages were randomly distributed across sequencing lanes to avoid experimental bias. The study measured age-related changes in TCR beta repertoire diversity using deep sequencing normalized with unique cDNA molecular identifiers. Using the same blood draw, the study looked at two additional independent replicas of 1 million unique cDNA reads for two donors, one aged 18 to 29 and the other aged 80 or older. Four age groups were formed from the donors: young (average 16 years), middle-aged (approximately 40), aged (around 68) and long-lived (roughly 81). The paper as a whole reports these results and caveats: The percentage of naive T cells measured by flow cytometry correlated strongly with observed TCR beta diversity. Observed TCR beta diversity per million T cells fell roughly linearly with age, and a significant reduction was already apparent by age roughly 40. Compared with the aged group, the long-lived group had more naive CD4+ T cells, fewer expanded clones and increased TCR diversity, a pattern suggesting age selection. The CMV infection status of donors was not known, potentially confounding age-related changes in expanded clonotypes. Bulk unsorted PBMC profiling prevented conclusive comparison of naive and antigen-experienced compartments. Estimates of total diversity from one million sequenced T cells were regarded as lower bounds and underestimates.

This clonotype turned up a few times. Its cognate antigen has yet to be identified. Base qualities are missing; no much larger clone stands one base away. The receptor library was made with 5' RACE. Data came from an Illumina HiSeq 2500. The second PCR ran for roughly 7 to 12 cycles and used a J-beta primer mix along with a sample-barcoded 5' primer. Each TCR beta cDNA molecule received a unique molecular identifier from a template-switch 5' adaptor carrying 12 random nucleotides. Each sample yielded at least 2.5 million CDR3-containing paired-end reads. First-strand cDNA synthesis was performed from all RNA using the Mint cDNA synthesis kit, with priming by a TRBC-specific oligonucleotide. Following uracil-DNA glycosylase treatment, all cDNA underwent a first 18-cycle PCR with the universal primers M1SS and BC2_uni_R. In the original analysis: For normalization, 1 million high-quality reads, each with a distinct molecular identifier, were randomly selected from each sample. Instead of being binned into consensus sequences, reads with shared molecular identifiers were discarded. MiTCR, set to a Q25 quality threshold and the strictest error-elimination algorithm, was used for CDR3 identification, clonotype clustering and error correction. A nonparametric unseen species model with Euler transformation was used to estimate a lower bound on total TCR beta diversity. TCRdb reprocessing: public reads trimmed at Q25 with fastp, clones called with MiXCR, in-frame beta chains kept. Under each unique CDR3 protein, matching rows form one entry showing the most common genes and DNA. The V and J calls were determined by TCRdb, not by the authors. The sample records 790,000 or so distinct CDR3 sequences, about half of which are singletons. The top ten hold 15% to 20% of the sample.

Donors were a few dozen systemically healthy Caucasian individuals from Russia aged roughly 6 to 95 years. Each donor gave approximately 9.4 milliliters of peripheral blood, drawn into EDTA-treated Vacutainer tubes. Ficoll-Paque density-gradient centrifugation was used to isolate PBMCs, with at least 6 million obtained per sample. Trizol reagent was used to extract total RNA from the PBMCs, yielding at least 5.5 micrograms per sample. Naive CD45RAhigh/CD27high T cell percentages were measured by flow cytometry on a PBMC aliquot from every donor. Spanning cysteine to phenylalanine, the CDR3 consists of 15 amino acids. Solely the CDR3 DNA is kept, with 45 bases framed from the first base. CDR1 and CDR2 (DFQATT, SNEGSKA) derive from the germline V gene (reference sequence). V has 5 bases trimmed and J has 4 bases trimmed; junction bases matching no gene number 8.

The TCR originated in a man at least 80 years old in good health. Material for sequencing was blood. The chain employs TRBV20-1 and TRBJ2-1; 10 central nucleotides agree with TRBD2. This receptor carries the CDR3 CSAEPIAGGYNEQFF. In nucleotide form, the sequence is TGCAGTGCTGAACCAATAGCGGGGGGATACAATGAGCAGTTCTTC.